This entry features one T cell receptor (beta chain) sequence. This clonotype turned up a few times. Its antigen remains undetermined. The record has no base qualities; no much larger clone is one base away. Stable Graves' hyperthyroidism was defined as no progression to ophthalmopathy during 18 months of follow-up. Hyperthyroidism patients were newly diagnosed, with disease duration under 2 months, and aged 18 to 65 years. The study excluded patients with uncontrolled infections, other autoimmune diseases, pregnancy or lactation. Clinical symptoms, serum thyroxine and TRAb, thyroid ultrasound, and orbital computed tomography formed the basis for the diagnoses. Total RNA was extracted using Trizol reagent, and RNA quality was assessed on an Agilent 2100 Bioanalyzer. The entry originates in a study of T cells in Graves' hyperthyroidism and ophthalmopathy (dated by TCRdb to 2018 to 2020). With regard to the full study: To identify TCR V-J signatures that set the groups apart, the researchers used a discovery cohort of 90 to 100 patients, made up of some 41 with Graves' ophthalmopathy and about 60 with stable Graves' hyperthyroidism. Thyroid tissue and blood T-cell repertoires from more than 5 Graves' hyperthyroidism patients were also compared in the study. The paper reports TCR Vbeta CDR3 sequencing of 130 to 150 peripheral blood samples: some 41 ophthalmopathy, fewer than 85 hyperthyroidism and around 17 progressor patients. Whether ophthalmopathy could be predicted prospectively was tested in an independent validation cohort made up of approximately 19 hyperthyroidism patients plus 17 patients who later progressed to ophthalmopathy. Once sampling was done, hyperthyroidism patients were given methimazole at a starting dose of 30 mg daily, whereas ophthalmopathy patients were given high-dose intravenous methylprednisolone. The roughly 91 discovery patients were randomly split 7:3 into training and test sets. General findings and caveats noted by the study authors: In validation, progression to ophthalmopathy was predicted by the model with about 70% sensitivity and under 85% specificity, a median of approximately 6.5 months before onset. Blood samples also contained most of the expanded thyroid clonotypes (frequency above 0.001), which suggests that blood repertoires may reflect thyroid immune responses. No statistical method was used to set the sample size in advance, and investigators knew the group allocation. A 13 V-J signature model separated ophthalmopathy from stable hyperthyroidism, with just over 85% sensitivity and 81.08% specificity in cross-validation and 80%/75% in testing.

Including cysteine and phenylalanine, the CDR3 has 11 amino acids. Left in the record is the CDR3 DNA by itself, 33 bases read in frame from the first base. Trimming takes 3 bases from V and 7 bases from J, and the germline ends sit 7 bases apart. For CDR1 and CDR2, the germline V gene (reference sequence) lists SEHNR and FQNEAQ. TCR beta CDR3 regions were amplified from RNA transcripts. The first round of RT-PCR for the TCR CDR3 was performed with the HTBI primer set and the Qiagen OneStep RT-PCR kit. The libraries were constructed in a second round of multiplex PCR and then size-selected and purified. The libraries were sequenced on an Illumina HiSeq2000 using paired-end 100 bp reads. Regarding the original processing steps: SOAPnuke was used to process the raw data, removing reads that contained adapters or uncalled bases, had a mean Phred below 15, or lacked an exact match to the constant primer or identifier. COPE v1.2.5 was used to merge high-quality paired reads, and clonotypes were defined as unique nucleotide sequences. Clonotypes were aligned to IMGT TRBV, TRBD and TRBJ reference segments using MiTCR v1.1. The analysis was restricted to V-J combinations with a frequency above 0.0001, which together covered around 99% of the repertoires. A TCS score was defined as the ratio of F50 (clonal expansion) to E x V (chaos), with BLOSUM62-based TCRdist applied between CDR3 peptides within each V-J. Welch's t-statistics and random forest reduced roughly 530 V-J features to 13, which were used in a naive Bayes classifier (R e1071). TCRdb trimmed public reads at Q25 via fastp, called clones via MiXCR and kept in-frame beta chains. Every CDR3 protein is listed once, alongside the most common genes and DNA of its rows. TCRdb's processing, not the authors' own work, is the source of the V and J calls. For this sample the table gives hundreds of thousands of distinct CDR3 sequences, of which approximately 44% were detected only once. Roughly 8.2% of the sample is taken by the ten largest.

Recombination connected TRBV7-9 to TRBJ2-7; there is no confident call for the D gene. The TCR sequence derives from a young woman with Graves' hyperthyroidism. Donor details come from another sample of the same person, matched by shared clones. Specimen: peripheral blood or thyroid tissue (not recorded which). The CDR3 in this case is CASSLRKEQYF. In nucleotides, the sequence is TGTGCCAGCAGCTTGCGCAAAGAGCAGTACTTC.